This T cell receptor beta chain was identified in a study of blood T cell repertoires in COVID-19. Study summary: The study drew acute and convalescent COVID-19 samples from the United States, Italy and Spain. T cells, B-cell-depleted T cells, or PBMCs supplied cDNA or gDNA.

The germline CDR1 and CDR2 sequences are LGHNA and YNFKEQ. V gave up 0 bases and J gave up 3 bases, with 8 bases separating them. This CDR3 is built from 14 residues. Using immunoSEQ multiplex PCR, the repertoire was profiled, and TCRdb retains in-frame clones only, with some absent. The sample has about 200,000 clones, 70% to 90% seen once. This chain connects TRBV4-2 to TRBJ2-5; D is uncertain. The sequencing sample was made of peripheral blood. The sequence derives from a woman of 80 years or more with acute or convalescent COVID-19. The CDR3: CASSQELSEETQYF. The CDR3 nucleotides are TGTGCCAGCAGCCAAGAACTCTCCGAAGAGACCCAGTACTTC.